These 28 T cell receptor beta chains were all obtained from the same sample, sequenced in a study of blood T cells in healthy people across ages. A J-beta primer mix and a sample-barcoded 5' primer were used in a second PCR of about 7 to 12 cycles. Each CDR3 protein is one row after TCRdb ran MiXCR on the 5' RACE reads. The sample has 600,000 to 850,000 distinct CDR3 sequences, roughly 25% seen once. This sample was shared with a second study, whose subject was T cells of mothers and their children.

The source material was blood. These receptors all stem from a boy aged 5 to 17 in good health.

This clonotype appeared a few times. The V call is TRBV10-3, the J call TRBJ2-3, with TRBD2 matching 12 bases. Trimming at V came to 3 bases and at J to 5 bases, leaving 9 bases not matched to a gene. Germline CDR1 is ENHRY and CDR2 is SYGVKD. There are 17 residues in the CDR3. CDR3 nucleotide sequence: TGTGCCATCAGTGAAGTACTAGCGGGAGGAGGCGGAGATACGCAGTATTTT. It encodes CAISEVLAGGGGDTQYF.

The sample holds a few counts of this clonotype. The gene calls are TRBV12-3 or TRBV12-4 and TRBJ1-5, with a tentative D call TRBD1 (6 bases). Trimming stripped 6 bases from V and 0 bases from J, with 15 bases between. The CDR3 length is 16 residues. DNA for the CDR3: TGTGCCAGCAGCGTGACAGGTCTCCGTAGCAATCAGCCCCAGCATTTT. This sequence encodes CASSVTGLRSNQPQHF.

This sequence joins TRBV7-9 and TRBJ2-3; 10 nucleotides match TRBD2. Germline V gene data show CDR1 as SEHNR and CDR2 as FQNEAQ (reference sequence). V was clipped by 6 bases and J by 1 base; unmatched bases: 10. CDR3 length: 17 residues. DNA for the CDR3: TGTGCCAGCAGTGGAGCGGGAGGGCGGTGGGGCACAGATACGCAGTATTTT. It specifies CASSGAGGRWGTDTQYF. The full variable domain, in which reference TRBV7-9 and TRBJ2-3 provide the parts outside the CDR3, is DTGVSQNPRHKITKRGQNVTFRCDPISEHNRLYWYRQTLGQGPEFLTYFQNEAQLEKSRLLSDRFSAERPKGSFSTLEIQRTEQGDSAMYLCASSGAGGRWGTDTQYFGPGTRLTVL.

The sample holds a few counts of this clonotype. The rearrangement joins TRBV20-1 to TRBJ2-5; no firm D call. The CDR3 is 13 amino acids. In germline, CDR1 is DFQATT, CDR2 SNEGSKA (reference sequence). Trimming stripped 6 bases from V and 5 bases from J, with 16 bases between. DNA for the CDR3: TGCAGTGCGAGACCGACGGCCGCGGAGACCCAGTACTTC. It translates to CSARPTAAETQYF.

The chain carries TRBV6-5 and TRBJ1-2, with 7 bases matching TRBD1. Trimming took 0 bases from V and 8 from J; bases not matched to a gene: 6. CDR3 length: 14 residues. CDR1 and CDR2 from the germline V gene are MNHEY and SVGAGI. CDR3 in DNA: TGTGCCAGCAGTTACTCGACCGGAGGGGGCGGCTACACCTTC. It is translated as CASSYSTGGGGYTF.

The genes are TRBV27 and TRBJ2-7; the D is unclear. V dropped 0 bases and J dropped 0 bases, with 9 bases sitting between them. From germline, CDR1 is MNHEY and CDR2 SMNVEV (reference sequence). The CDR3 is made up of 15 amino acids. The CDR3 here is CASSLSSAFSYEQYF. For the CDR3, the DNA is TGTGCCAGCAGTTTATCCTCGGCTTTCTCCTACGAGCAGTACTTC.

The chain is built from TRBV5-1 and TRBJ1-1, with D hard to call. The germline V gene has CDR1 SGHRS and CDR2 YFSETQ. The CDR3 runs 15 residues. Trimming shortened V by 4 bases and J by 0 bases, and 13 bases separated the two germline ends. CDR3 loop: CASSREPTMNTEAFF. CDR3 nucleotides: TGCGCCAGCAGCCGGGAACCTACTATGAACACTGAAGCTTTCTTT.

J is TRBJ2-1 and V is TRBV12-3 or TRBV12-4, with D perhaps matching TRBD1 or TRBD2 (5 bases each). CDR3 length: 16 residues. The ends were cut back, 7 bases at V and 0 bases at J, with 16 bases in the middle. CDR3 bases: TGTGCCAGCACCGGGACGGGCGAGAGCTCCTACAATGAGCAGTTCTTC. It yields the protein CASTGTGESSYNEQFF.

V usage is TRBV7-2 and J usage is TRBJ2-2; TRBD2 agrees at 7 bases. This CDR3 has 17 residues. With V trimmed by 6 bases and J by 1 base, 11 bases remained unmatched. The germline gives CDR1 SGHTA, CDR2 FQGNSA. Here the CDR3 DNA reads TGTGCCAGCAGTCGCGACGAGTGGGGGGGGAACACCGGGGAGCTGTTTTTT. This gives the protein CASSRDEWGGNTGELFF. Based on the CDR3 plus reference TRBV7-2 and TRBJ2-2, the full variable domain is GAGVSQSPSNKVTEKGKDVELRCDPISGHTALYWYRQSLGQGLEFLIYFQGNSAPDKSGLPSDRFSAERTGGSVSTLTIQRTQQEDSAVYLCASSRDEWGGNTGELFFGEGSRLTVL.

The CDR3 nucleotides are TGCGCCAGCAGCCAAGACAGGGATGATATCTACGAGCAGTACTTC. Translating it yields CASSQDRDDIYEQYF. This chain links TRBV4-3 with TRBJ2-7, with a tentative D call TRBD1 (5 bases). The ends were cut back, 0 bases at V and 3 bases at J, with 12 bases in the middle. CDR1 LGHNA and CDR2 YSLEER come from the germline V gene. The CDR3 sequence is 15 residues long.

The chain combines TRBV7-3 with TRBJ2-5, with D perhaps TRBD1 or TRBD2 (7 bases each). The germline CDR1 and CDR2 sequences are SGHTA and FQGTGA. CDR3 length equals 13 residues. The V end lost 6 bases, the J end lost 5 bases, and 13 bases lay between the germline ends. The CDR3 sequence: CASSQGGVETQYF. The CDR3 nucleotides read TGTGCCAGCAGTCAGGGGGGGGTGGAGACCCAGTACTTC.

The chain recombines TRBV4-1 with TRBJ2-1, with D possibly matching TRBD1 (6 bases). Germline CDR1 MGHRA, CDR2 YSYEKL. Trimming removed 4 bases from V and 4 bases from J, with 20 bases in between. The CDR3 is 17 residues long. The DNA of the CDR3 is TGCGCCAGCAGCCCACAGGGATCCCATGGCTTTTACAATGAGCAGTTCTTC. This encodes CASSPQGSHGFYNEQFF.

The sample holds a few counts of this clonotype. In nucleotides, the CDR3 is TGTGCCAGCAGTGTGCGGACAGGGCCAAATTCACCCCTCCACTTT. This encodes CASSVRTGPNSPLHF. V and J are TRBV28 and TRBJ1-6; 8 bases are shared with TRBD1. The CDR3 is made up of 15 amino acids. Germline V gene data show CDR1 as MDHEN and CDR2 as SYDVKM. V gave up 5 bases and J gave up 7 bases; unmatched junction bases: 7. The complete variable domain, with remaining parts taken from reference TRBV28 and TRBJ1-6, reads DVKVTQSSRYLVKRTGEKVFLECVQDMDHENMFWYRQDPGLGLRLIYFSYDVKMKEKGDIPEGYSVSREKKERFSLILESASTNQTSMYLCASSVRTGPNSPLHFGNGTRLTVT.

The chain uses TRBV6-1 and TRBJ2-7; no firm D call. The germline CDR1 and CDR2 sequences are MNHNS and SASEGT. CDR3 length: 14 residues. The ends were cut back, 1 base at V and 2 bases at J, with 9 bases in the middle. The CDR3 region has the DNA TGTGCCAGCAGTGAAGTCAAGGCTACCTACGAGCAGTACTTC. Its translation: CASSEVKATYEQYF.

The CDR3 loop reads CASSLEGGGHTEAFF. DNA of the CDR3: TGCGCCAGCAGCTTGGAGGGCGGGGGCCACACTGAAGCTTTCTTT. The V gene is TRBV5-1, the J gene TRBJ1-1; possibly TRBD1 for D (6 bases). V was trimmed by 0 bases and J by 3 bases, leaving 12 bases between them. This CDR3 comprises 15 residues. Germline V gene sequence: CDR1 SGHRS, CDR2 YFSETQ.

This clonotype occurred a few times. V and J are TRBV20-1 and TRBJ2-5; tentative D call: TRBD2 (6 bases). The DNA end lines up better with TRBJ2-7; the J call may be wrong. This CDR3 contains 15 residues. The germline gives CDR1 DFQATT, CDR2 SNEGSKA (reference sequence). CDR3 amino acids: CSARDGSVSSYEQYF. The CDR3 DNA sequence: TGCAGTGCTAGAGACGGGAGCGTTTCCTCCTACGAGCAGTACTTC.

The sample holds a few counts of this clonotype. The chain carries TRBV20-1 and TRBJ2-7; TRBD2 matches at 10 bases. The CDR3 spans 12 residues. Germline V gives CDR1 DFQATT, CDR2 SNEGSKA (reference sequence). J was trimmed by 6 bases and V by 4 bases; bases with no gene match: 3. Written as DNA, the CDR3 is TGCAGTGCTATGGGACTAGCGACCGAGCAGTACTTC. The encoded protein is CSAMGLATEQYF.

V is TRBV7-8 and J is TRBJ2-3, with 11 nucleotides matching TRBD2. This CDR3 is 18 amino acids long. Germline V lookup: CDR1 SGHVS, CDR2 FQNEAQ. The trim removed 0 bases at V and 7 bases at J, leaving 12 bases unmatched. This chain's CDR3 is CASSLAIQTSGMTNTQYF. Written as DNA, the CDR3 is TGTGCCAGCAGCTTAGCCATCCAGACTAGCGGGATGACGAATACGCAGTATTTT.

This clonotype has more than one count but fewer than ten. The chain recombines TRBV12-3 or TRBV12-4 with TRBJ2-7; 11 nucleotides line up with TRBD2. This CDR3 spans 15 amino acids. The V and J ends lost 6 bases and 3 bases, in that order; junction bases with no gene match: 7. The CDR3 nucleotides read TGTGCCAGCAGCAACTCCGGGACTAGCGGCTACGAGCAGTACTTC. Amino acids: CASSNSGTSGYEQYF.

The V call is TRBV29-1, the J call TRBJ1-1, with D uncertain. CDR1 and CDR2 from the germline V gene are SQVTM and ANQGSEA. Trimming cost V 7 bases and J 3 bases, with 9 bases left between them. The CDR3 extends over 11 amino acids. CDR3 nucleotides: TGCAGCGCTCGCCACCACACTGAAGCTTTCTTT. It codes for CSARHHTEAFF. The full variable domain, rest sourced from reference TRBV29-1 and TRBJ1-1, is SAVISQKPSRDICQRGTSLTIQCQVDSQVTMMFWYRQQPGQSLTLIATANQGSEATYESGFVIDKFPISRPNLTFSTLTVSNMSPEDSSIYLCSARHHTEAFFGQGTRLTVV.

This chain uses TRBV7-2 with TRBJ1-2; D perhaps matches TRBD1 (6 bases). V was trimmed by 2 bases and J by 8 bases, leaving 21 bases between them. The CDR3 contains 16 residues. Germline CDR1 reads SGHTA; CDR2 reads FQGNSA. Written as DNA, the CDR3 is TGTGCCAGCAGCTTAACTTGGGGGACACCTACTAGGGGCTACACCTTC. It is translated as CASSLTWGTPTRGYTF. The full variable domain, completed using reference TRBV7-2 and TRBJ1-2, is GAGVSQSPSNKVTEKGKDVELRCDPISGHTALYWYRQSLGQGLEFLIYFQGNSAPDKSGLPSDRFSAERTGGSVSTLTIQRTQQEDSAVYLCASSLTWGTPTRGYTFGSGTRLTVV.

The chain is built from TRBV5-1 and TRBJ2-1; no clear D gene. The CDR3 contains 14 residues. CDR1 and CDR2 (germline): SGHRS, YFSETQ. Trimming pared 4 bases from V and 2 bases from J, leaving 10 bases between. This CDR3 reads CASSTSHTYNEQFF. The CDR3 bases are TGCGCCAGCAGCACCAGCCACACCTACAATGAGCAGTTCTTC.

V gene TRBV20-1 combines with J gene TRBJ2-5; TRBD1 agrees at 8 bases. The CDR3 runs to 14 residues. Looked up from germline, CDR1 is DFQATT and CDR2 is SNEGSKA (reference sequence). After removal of 4 bases from V and 4 bases from J, the junction contained 8 bases not matched to a gene. In DNA form, the CDR3 reads TGCAGTGCTAACCGACAGGGGAGAGGAGAGACCCAGTACTTC. The encoded protein is CSANRQGRGETQYF.

This clonotype was counted a few times. The V call is TRBV29-1, the J call TRBJ2-2; D is tentatively TRBD1 or TRBD2 (5 bases each). V was shortened by 0 bases and J by 5 bases, with 7 bases between the two germline ends. This CDR3 region has 13 residues. Germline V gives CDR1 SQVTM, CDR2 ANQGSEA. This chain's CDR3 is CSVEDWGTGELFF. The CDR3 DNA follows: TGCAGCGTTGAAGATTGGGGGACCGGGGAGCTGTTTTTT.

This clonotype was observed at least ten times. The chain uses TRBV20-1 and TRBJ1-4; no reliable D call. Germline V CDR1 and CDR2: DFQATT, SNEGSKA (reference sequence). V shed 3 bases and J shed 6 bases, with 17 bases lying between them. The CDR3 runs to 15 residues. CDR3 sequence (DNA): TGCAGTGCTAGTCCCACTAGCAGGTACGATGAAAAACTGTTTTTT. Translation gives CSASPTSRYDEKLFF.

CDR3 sequence (DNA): TGCAGTGCCATCTCGATTCCTAGCACAGATACGCAGTATTTT. Amino acid sequence: CSAISIPSTDTQYF. The rearrangement links TRBV20-1 to TRBJ2-3; no clear D. Between the trimmed V and J ends, which lost 6 bases and 0 bases, there was a span of 13 bases. Germline CDR1 reads DFQATT; CDR2 reads SNEGSKA (reference sequence). This CDR3 is 14 amino acids long.

The CDR3 nucleotides read TGTGCCAGCAGTGGACAGGGTATGGTTCACACTGAAGCTTTCTTT. Its translation is CASSGQGMVHTEAFF. J is TRBJ1-1 and V is TRBV5-5; 8 bases fit TRBD1. The CDR3 is made up of 15 amino acids. The germline V gene has CDR1 SGHKS and CDR2 YYEKEE (reference sequence). The V segment lost 5 bases and the J segment 3 bases; nucleotides outside the gene matches: 9.

About this clonotype: Since a much larger clone is just one base distant, this may be a read error. The chain is built from TRBV7-2 and TRBJ2-5, with 12 bases identical to TRBD2. The DNA matches TRBJ2-1 better at its end, which makes the J call doubtful. The CDR3 runs 15 residues. Germline CDR1 and CDR2: SGHTA and FQGNSA. CDR3 region: CASSRGLAGCNEQFF. CDR3 DNA sequence: TGTGCCAGCAGCCGAGGACTAGCGGGGTGCAATGAGCAGTTCTTC.